These 17 T cell receptor beta chains originate from one sample sequenced in a study of Ad26.COV2.S vaccination and SARS-CoV-2 variants. Regarding treatment: around 19 received Ad26.COV2.S at low or high dose, single or two shots; 5 received placebo; per-sample allocation not given. Sampling was performed 63 days after the first vaccine or placebo injection. Libraries were prepared by immunoSEQ multiplex PCR; TCRdb keeps only in-frame clonotypes and omits some of them. The repertoire holds around 320,000 clones, with roughly 84% as singletons. The specimen comprised peripheral blood, sampled in a trial of Ad26.COV2.S vaccine versus placebo. The receptor set was obtained from a person aged 18-65 years who received the Ad26.COV2.S COVID-19 vaccine or a placebo.

The rearrangement links TRBV15 to TRBJ2-7, with 7 nucleotides matching TRBD1. The CDR3 sequence is 14 residues long. J was trimmed by 2 bases and V by 4 bases; bases with no gene match: 5. Germline V CDR1 and CDR2: LNHNV, YYDKDF (reference sequence). The CDR3 sequence: CATSTYRGTYEQYF. The CDR3 DNA is TGTGCCACCAGCACCTACAGGGGAACCTACGAGCAGTACTTC.

This clone has just a few counts. The V call is TRBV14, the J call TRBJ1-6, with TRBD1 identical over 7 bases. The CDR3 length is 13 residues. The ends lost 6 bases at V and 13 bases at J; junction bases unmatched: 9. Germline V gene sequence: CDR1 SGHDN, CDR2 FVKESK. Here the CDR3 DNA reads TGTGCCAGCAGTCTAAAACAGGGGACGCCCCTCCACTTT. The encoded protein is CASSLKQGTPLHF.

The gene calls are TRBV6-5 and TRBJ2-1; 7 positions agree with TRBD2. The CDR3 loop spans 15 amino acids. CDR1 is MNHEY and CDR2 is SVGAGI in the germline V gene. J gave up 5 bases and V 0 bases, and 4 bases lay outside the gene matches. The DNA for the CDR3 is TGTGCCAGCAGTTACTCGGGAGGGAACCACAATGAGCAGTTCTTC. Translation: CASSYSGGNHNEQFF.

The genes are TRBV19 and TRBJ2-2; D may be TRBD1 (6 bases). V lost 4 bases to trimming and J lost 3 bases, with 15 bases between them. The germline V gene has CDR1 LNHDA and CDR2 SQIVND (reference sequence). The length of the CDR3 is 16 residues. For the CDR3, the DNA is TGTGCCAGTAGTACGAGGGGGACCGTCCACACCGGGGAGCTGTTTTTT. Protein product: CASSTRGTVHTGELFF.

J is TRBJ1-6 and V is TRBV18, with D hard to call. V lost 2 bases, J lost 8 bases, and 22 bases lay in between. The CDR3 length is 18 residues. Germline CDR1 KGHSH, CDR2 LQKENI. The CDR3 nucleotides read TGTGCCAGCTCACCATATCCTTTGGCTAGGGTGGAGGATTCACCCCTCCACTTT. Amino acids: CASSPYPLARVEDSPLHF.

There are a few counts of this clone. This sequence joins TRBV11-2 and TRBJ1-1; weak D call: TRBD1 (5 bases). The CDR3 has 14 residues. The V gene lost 6 bases and the J gene lost 2 bases, with 13 bases spanning the gap. Germline CDR1 is SGHAT and CDR2 is FQNNGV. The CDR3 protein is CASSSRVRNTEAFF. The CDR3 coding sequence is TGTGCCAGCAGTTCCAGGGTGAGAAACACTGAAGCTTTCTTT.

The rearrangement uses TRBV5-4 and TRBJ2-7; 8 bases fit TRBD2. This CDR3 has 15 residues. The germline V gene encodes CDR1 SGHNT and CDR2 YYREEE (reference sequence). The J segment lost 2 bases and the V segment lost 4 bases, leaving 8 bases of the junction unmatched. The CDR3 region has the DNA TGTGCCAGCAGCACCCGGGGGGGCATCGCCTACGAGCAGTACTTC. It is translated as CASSTRGGIAYEQYF.

This clone was observed a single time. The J gene is TRBJ1-2, the V gene TRBV10-3; 7 bases are shared with TRBD1. Germline CDR1 is ENHRY and CDR2 is SYGVKD. This CDR3 has 15 amino acids. The ends lost 5 bases at V and 3 bases at J; junction bases unmatched: 9. The CDR3 is CAISYTGDGDYGYTF. The CDR3 DNA reads as TGTGCCATCAGTTACACAGGGGACGGCGACTATGGCTACACCTTC.

This rearrangement joins TRBV12-3 or TRBV12-4 to TRBJ1-6, with TRBD1 matching 7 bases. J was trimmed by 7 bases and V by 6 bases; bases with no gene match: 3. The length of the CDR3 is 13 residues. CDR3 residues: CASSLDRNSPLHF. The CDR3 DNA is TGTGCCAGCAGCCTGGACAGGAATTCACCCCTCCACTTT.

This clone was recorded only once. The genes are TRBV5-1 and TRBJ1-4, with 10 bases that match TRBD1. Germline values: CDR1 SGHRS, CDR2 YFSETQ. Germline trimming cut 4 bases from V and 3 bases from J; bases unmatched to any gene: 6. The CDR3 loop spans 16 amino acids. CDR3 in DNA: TGCGCCAGCAGCGGACAGGGGGGCCGACCTAATGAAAAACTGTTTTTT. The encoded protein is CASSGQGGRPNEKLFF.

The CDR3 here is CASSDSLGQPQHF. The CDR3 DNA reads TGTGCCAGCAGTGACTCTTTGGGTCAGCCCCAGCATTTT. This chain links TRBV6-4 with TRBJ1-5; the D is unclear. CDR3 length equals 13 residues. Germline V gives CDR1 MRHNA, CDR2 SNTAGT. The V gene lost 0 bases and the J gene lost 6 bases, with 6 bases spanning the gap.

The V and J genes are TRBV4-2 and TRBJ1-6; D is perhaps TRBD1 (5 bases). This CDR3 has 15 residues. Germline V gives CDR1 LGHNA, CDR2 YNFKEQ. V lost 4 bases and J 8 bases, leaving 15 bases between the germline ends. DNA for the CDR3: TGTGCCAGCAGCCGGGGGTTGGGGATGGATTCACCCCTCCACTTT. The encoded protein is CASSRGLGMDSPLHF.

This clone appeared a single time. This chain uses TRBV7-9 with TRBJ2-1, with a tentative D call TRBD2 (5 bases). Per germline, CDR1 SEHNR and CDR2 FQNEAQ (reference sequence). The CDR3 contains 14 residues. V shed 3 bases and J shed 0 bases, with 6 bases lying between them. This chain's CDR3 is CASSFAGSYNEQFF. The DNA for the CDR3 is TGTGCCAGCAGCTTTGCGGGCTCCTACAATGAGCAGTTCTTC.

This rearrangement joins TRBV30 to TRBJ2-7; weak D call: TRBD1 (7 bases). CDR1 and CDR2 (germline): GTSNPN, SVGIG (reference sequence). Trimming left V 4 bases short and J 5 bases short, with 18 bases between. The CDR3 has 14 residues. The CDR3 sequence: CAWTRGQGGDEQYF. CDR3 sequence (DNA): TGTGCCTGGACCAGAGGGCAGGGGGGCGACGAGCAGTACTTC.

The gene calls are TRBV7-3 and TRBJ2-1; no reliable D call. CDR1 is SGHTA and CDR2 is FQGTGA in the germline V gene. V was shortened by 3 bases and J by 0 bases, with 9 bases between the two germline ends. This CDR3 is 15 amino acids long. The CDR3 here is CASSFGLSSYNEQFF. CDR3 DNA: TGTGCCAGCAGCTTCGGGTTGAGCTCCTACAATGAGCAGTTCTTC.

This chain joins TRBV15 and TRBJ2-7, with TRBD2 as a possible D gene (6 bases). The CDR3 runs 16 residues. The V end lost 3 bases, the J end lost 0 bases, and 15 bases lay between the germline ends. Germline-derived CDR1 and CDR2 are LNHNV and YYDKDF (reference sequence). The CDR3 is CATSRLQAGVSYEQYF. CDR3 nucleotide sequence: TGTGCCACCAGCAGGCTCCAAGCGGGTGTCTCCTACGAGCAGTACTTC.

The chain couples TRBV9 to TRBJ1-1, with 7 bases lining up with TRBD1. Germline values: CDR1 SGDLS, CDR2 YYNGEE. This CDR3 has 16 residues. The J segment lost 1 base and the V segment lost 0 bases, leaving 6 bases of the junction unmatched. This CDR3 reads CASSVGRGTENTEAFF. For the CDR3, the DNA is TGTGCCAGCAGCGTAGGACGGGGGACAGAGAACACTGAAGCTTTCTTT.